This T cell receptor beta chain was identified during a study of T cell responses to AZD1222 COVID-19 vaccine. General study results and limits: None of the repertoires were sampled until the peak T cell response had passed.

Profiled with immunoSEQ multiplex PCR; TCRdb holds only in-frame clones, not every one. The data hold some 61,000 clones, with more than 85% observed a single time. Only a few counts were recorded for this clone. Its antigen is still unknown. Trimming shortened V by 4 bases and J by 2 bases, and 17 bases separated the two germline ends. This CDR3 region has 16 residues. Germline lookup yields CDR1 SGHTA and CDR2 FQGNSA. The source was peripheral blood, collected on day 0 of AZD1222 vaccination. The chain has TRBV7-2 and TRBJ1-1; D perhaps matches TRBD1 (5 bases). The receptor comes from an adult in good health. CDR3 in amino acids: CASSSAAGQSNTEAFF. The CDR3 DNA sequence: TGTGCCAGCAGCTCAGCTGCGGGGCAGTCTAACACTGAAGCTTTCTTT.